This T cell receptor (beta chain) was profiled in a study of cytomegalovirus exposure and HLA in healthy donors (dated by TCRdb to the late 2010s). About the investigation overall: In an earlier analysis of 587 of the donors, about 270 Gb of sequence data and 120 million or so unique TCR beta sequences from 150 million to 200 million T cells were reported. Donor age, sex, ethnicity and CMV serostatus were collected together with the repertoire data. The study was designed to test whether signatures of past pathogen exposure could be identified by cataloging public T cell receptors. An early release covering over 500 HLA-typed donors comprised about 300 gigabases of sequencing data and roughly 85 million unique TCR sequences. All discovery cohort repertoires had been generated on a single sequencing platform. In addition to the first cohort of 666 subjects, a separate validation cohort of approximately 120 different subjects was used. In the later analysis, no new phenotypic data were used to find candidate immune exposures; instead, reliance was placed on TCR beta sequences and their occurrence across donors. Among 300 to 500 genotyped donors of the cohort, an average of around 250,000 unique TCR beta nucleotide sequences was sequenced per donor, of which about 19% were non-productive. An earlier analysis of around 580 of the donors used high-throughput TCR beta sequencing to judge whether each TCR beta V gene segment behaved as functional or pseudogenic. Of the 350 to 400 genotyped donors, roughly 80% fell in the genetic ancestry cluster associated with self-reported Caucasian donors. A handful of DR-DQ haplotypes were handled as single units for association and clustering because linkage in the cohort was strong. Genome-wide SNP genotypes for about three fifths of the 666 donors were used in a later genetic analysis, which treated that subset as a discovery cohort. High-throughput TCR immunosequencing, statistical association of individual TCRs with disease status, and machine learning were combined to predict cytomegalovirus infection status. In a later analysis, previously published TCR beta repertoires from 670 or so donors were re-analyzed and high-resolution HLA genotyping was added so that TCR occurrence patterns could be studied. HLA typing included class I and class II loci at four-digit resolution. The number of typed donors differed by locus: about 629-630 for A, B, C, DRB1 and DQB1; 522 for DQA1; around 580 for DPA1; and about 450 for DPB1. Using immunosequencing, the study profiled T cell repertoires from 666 subjects and related those repertoires to cytomegalovirus serostatus.

Receptor libraries were prepared by the immunoSEQ multiplex PCR assay. For the multiplex PCR, a mixture combining 60 forward primers for TCR Vbeta segments and 13 reverse primers for TCR Jbeta segments was used. A multiplex PCR assay on genomic DNA amplified the CDR3 region of rearranged TCR beta genes. The amplified TCR beta libraries were sequenced on the Illumina HiSeq System as 87-base-pair reads. Concerning the study's data processing: In a later analysis, tens of millions of unique TCR beta chains were counted across the roughly 610 repertoires, and roughly 11 million of these chains were shared by at least two donors. To remove PCR and sequencing errors, raw reads were error-corrected and collapsed into unique sequences using a nearest-neighbor algorithm that merged closely related sequences. To assign V, D and J gene segments, CDR3 sequences were aligned to IMGT reference sequences. Each retained sequence needed at least a six-nucleotide match to both a V gene segment and a J gene segment. A rearrangement counted as productive if the CDR3 had no stop codons and remained in frame with V and J, and every other rearrangement counted as non-productive. CDR3 was defined according to IMGT convention as the region running from the second conserved V-encoded cysteine to the conserved J-encoded phenylalanine. The earlier analysis of about 640 of the donors excluded any sequence lacking an unambiguous match to a single V gene segment. In an earlier analysis of approximately 590 of the donors, a V segment was called functional when productive rearrangements were above 56.7%, and segregating when the standard deviation between donors exceeded 5%. A statistical classification framework was built to diagnose cytomegalovirus status from the catalog of TCR beta chain sequences. In a later analysis, V and J genes were assigned by comparing TCR nucleotide sequences against IMGT/GENE-DB human TR gene sequences. A later analysis assigned CDR3 sequences and most-parsimonious VDJ recombination scenarios with the TCRdist pipeline. In a later analysis, each TCR beta chain was defined by its CDR3 amino acid sequence together with its V-gene family, and reads lacking a unique V-gene family were excluded. To address suspected cross-contamination and a sequencing artifact, a later analysis removed a few hundred highly shared, low-generation-probability nucleotide sequences. In a later analysis, a clonal expansion index for each public chain was calculated from normalized within-repertoire ranks of inferred template counts. Generation probabilities in a later analysis came from a VDJ recombination model fitted to out-of-frame rearrangements, and those results were checked against IGoR. Hypergeometric tests were used in a later analysis to score TCR-TCR, TCR-HLA and TCR-CMV co-occurrence, with a repertoire-size bias correction applied to the TCR pairs. To estimate false discovery rates, a later analysis permuted the HLA or CMV assignments 20 times. In a later analysis, co-occurring TCRs were grouped using DBSCAN, and TCRdist sequence similarity was added for clustering within HLA-allele-positive subsets. Co-occurrence clustering excluded repertoires with fewer than 30,000 or more than 120,000 public chains, plus five with anomalous nucleotide sharing. This immuneACCESS table, as held by TCRdb, lists in-frame sequences with V and J called but not all clones. Of the missing ones, under half trace to an unresolved V gene in checked studies; the others have no known cause. V, J and clone size are taken as reported in that table, and D and trimming were inferred from the DNA itself. The sample has fewer than 130,000 clones on record, around 80% of them singletons. The ten biggest clones cover approximately 3% of the sample.

On the study overall, not on this receptor specifically: A later analysis found that most CMV-associated TCR beta chains appeared HLA-restricted, with HLA associations seemingly driven largely by CMV exposure. In a later analysis, several top co-occurrence clusters were reported to appear linked to parvovirus B19, influenza, CMV and Epstein-Barr virus. A further reported finding was that TCR beta sequences accurately predicted the HLA-A and HLA-B alleles for most subjects in the first cohort. Strong co-occurrence of HLA alleles, especially DR and DQ, made assigning TCR associations to individual alleles difficult. An association between a missense DCLRE1C variant and V-gene and J-gene trimming of TCR beta chains was found in a later genetic analysis and replicated in an independent cohort. The classifier was reported to diagnose cytomegalovirus status with high specificity and sensitivity in both the original and validation cohorts. Some IMGT-functional V segments, including TRBV6-2 and TRBV6-3, could not be told apart with the 87-base-pair reads, so those segments were excluded. The authors suggested that the approach could potentially be extended to other disease states and immunological phenotypes. Presence/absence analyses assumed roughly uniform sequencing depth across donors, an assumption that may not hold. At a false discovery rate of 0.05, a later analysis linked 15,000 to 20,000 TCR beta sequences to specific HLA alleles. A few of the identified cytomegalovirus-associated TCR beta chains were confirmed in vitro to be specific for cytomegalovirus antigens. The study listed 164 TCR beta chains as associated with cytomegalovirus. Linkage disequilibrium might explain the correlated functional status among segregating V segments, but an unknown experimental factor could not be excluded. A later analysis found that TCR association rates varied across HLA loci, with DRB1 alleles showing the most associated TCRs and HLA-C alleles the fewest. In this cohort, only TCR beta chains were sequenced, and detectable features were limited by the absence of alpha or paired-chain data. The only immune exposure information available for the cohort was CMV serostatus. Compared with equally common non-associated chains, HLA-associated TCR beta chains in a later analysis were more clonally expanded and had lower generation probabilities. Because counts were too low, more than 15 rarely observed V segments, including chromosome 9 orphons, were excluded from the earlier analysis of about 500 of the donors. The sequencing pipeline was judged likely to have produced a cluster of highly shared sequence variants as a technical artifact. HLA typing was unavailable for some donors at each locus, so association tests used only the typed subset. In a later genetic analysis, fewer N-insertions in productive TCRs were reported among donors in an Asian-associated ancestry cluster than the approximately 710-donor mean. Across donors, most TCR sequences were observed very rarely, whereas some public TCRs were present in many individuals. An earlier analysis of around 540 of the donors showed that most TCR beta V segments appeared in productive rearrangements either about 87% or about 30% of the time, which broadly matched IMGT annotations.

The cohort comprised some 700 healthy bone marrow donors. Cohort members were all nominally healthy when sampled, although unrecorded immune exposures were likely present. The donor was CMV seronegative and belonged to the group of approximately 320 seronegative cohort members. A peripheral blood sample was provided by each donor, and peripheral blood mononuclear cells were used for TCR beta sequencing. Genomic DNA extraction from the blood cell samples was performed with the Qiagen DNeasy Blood Extraction Kit. Concerning this clone: The specificity of this receptor is unknown. No base qualities exist here, and no much larger clone lies one base off it.

Deletion took 0 bases off V and 2 bases off J, with a span of 18 bases between the germline ends. According to the germline V gene, CDR1 reads SGDLS and CDR2 reads YYNGEE. Including the terminal cysteine and phenylalanine, the CDR3 comprises 17 residues. Of the read, only the CDR3 DNA is kept; its 51 bases are in frame from base 1. The rearranged segments are TRBV9 and TRBJ2-7, with a weak D call of TRBD1 (6 bases match). The origin of this receptor is a woman aged 40 to 55 in good health and CMV-seronegative. Sequenced input: PBMCs. CDR3 reads: CASSVAPSGQGTYEQYF. The DNA sequence follows: TGTGCCAGCAGCGTAGCCCCCTCGGGACAAGGGACCTACGAGCAGTACTTC.